This T cell receptor (beta chain) is from a study of T cell clonotyping in hematopoietic cell transplantation. Study in general: Recipient samples before transplant were obtained post-cytoreduction.

Note on this clone: Its specificity is not known.

Time point given: recipient sample about 28 days before transplant, after cytoreduction. Whole-study findings and limits: Broader posttransplant TCR repertoire diversity was predicted by graft donor and pretransplant recipient Inverse Simpson Index values. Recipient TCR diversity dropped after transplant; expanded clonotypes rose from day 30 to 180. No sorting was done, leaving CD4 and CD8 contributions mixed.

Sequencing used immunoSEQ multiplex PCR; TCRdb keeps in-frame clones, though not all of them. The sample consists of tens of thousands of clones, 65% to 90% of them appearing once. V gave up 6 bases and J gave up 4 bases, with 4 bases separating them. The CDR3 covers 11 residues. The germline gives CDR1 MNHEY, CDR2 SVGAGI. The sequencing here drew on peripheral blood mononuclear cells, taken before stem cell transplant. The chain links TRBV6-5 to TRBJ2-1; D ambiguous. The source of this sequence is a man aged 60 to 69 with biphenotypic leukemia. Some clones in this sample may be carry-over from other donors' samples. Here the CDR3 reads CASRKYNEQFF. CDR3 sequence (DNA): TGTGCCAGCAGAAAATACAATGAGCAGTTCTTC.